Listed below are T cell receptor beta chains from one sample, sequenced in a study of cytomegalovirus exposure and HLA in healthy donors. The method was immunoSEQ multiplex PCR; TCRdb's version includes in-frame clones alone and lacks a portion of them. The data contain 200,000 or so clones, approximately 83% of them singletons. Sequenced input: PBMCs. These receptors were taken from a boy aged 2 to 9 in good health and CMV-seronegative. Both conserved end residues are trimmed from each CDR3. The order of the fields is V gene, clone size, CDR3 protein. Where a row states a size, it is once, few, many or the class of an expanded clone; other rows omit it.

TRBV7-2	NA	ASSLRWSGGIYNEQF
TRBV6-5	NA	ASSSVWGSTEAF
TRBV2	NA	ARPRAQEGEAF
TRBV18	NA	ASSPWDSNNSPLH
TRBV19	once	ASSDSSGANVLT
TRBV6-1	NA	ASSSGNTGELF
TRBV7-2	NA	ASRPRAGDNEQF
TRBV7-2	few	ASSLRQGGGNTIY
TRBV5-6	once	ASSLGARERYT
TRBV5-1	NA	ASSLGLAGREQY
TRBV9	NA	ASSVAGGGPEQY
TRBV7-6	few	ASSFQAGFGNEQF
TRBV7-2	NA	ASSLTRDRAYEQY
TRBV6-5	NA	ASSSGEKLF
TRBV7-2	NA	ASSLRTGELF
TRBV9	few	ASSGSGQWQNTEAF
TRBV11-2	NA	ASSPSQLAGVGEQF
TRBV6-6	NA	ASSYRGTAVEGKLF
TRBV6-1	NA	ASSDRPGQSNRQY
TRBV4-1	NA	ASSQDPGNTEAF
TRBV15	NA	ATSSPGTAYDEQF
TRBV27	NA	ASSLYYGGDPEQY
TRBV7-9	NA	ASTLDSQVEAF
TRBV7-8	NA	ASSSQRPGQGWLEGYT
TRBV18	NA	ASSQSEKLF
TRBV6-5	NA	ASSALAGVTGELF
TRBV2	NA	ASSTYRGRNSPLH
TRBV18	NA	ASSPPGTGRMNTEAF
TRBV7-2	NA	ASSLAPQAYEQY
TRBV4-2	NA	ASSQEFGYQETQY
TRBV7-3	NA	ASSLNGVDEQF
TRBV10-3	NA	AISGTEETQY
TRBV19	NA	ASSKTQEAGPNQPQH